There are many counts of the clone carrying this TCR beta chain. As to time point: patch test 1, 2 weeks after DPC sensitization. Indicated treatment: therapeutic diphenylcyclopropenone sensitization with weekly scalp DPC. From germline, CDR1 is LGHDT and CDR2 YNNKEL (reference sequence). Trimming left V 5 bases short and J 6 bases short, with 8 bases between. The length of the CDR3 is 13 residues. From the RACE reads, TCRdb called clonotypes with MiXCR, one entry per CDR3 protein. Counted here are about 49,000 distinct CDR3 sequences, 9.3% occurring once; the ten biggest clones make up around 4.5%. These data are taken from a study of human T cells and chemical hapten exposure. Study overall: Weekly diphenylcyclopropenone doses were given to patients' scalps across the roughly 25-week study.

The rearrangement uses TRBV3-1 and TRBJ2-6; D gene unclear. The receptor's source is a woman aged 45-65 years with alopecia areata. Some clones in this sample may be carry-over from other donors' samples. The input for sequencing was whole blood, taken in connection with sensitization to the hapten diphenylcyclopropenone (DPC). The CDR3 nucleotides read TGTGCCAGCAGCAACATTGTGGCCAACGTCCTGACTTTC. Its translation is CASSNIVANVLTF.